This T cell receptor beta chain was recorded in a study of beta chain features in type 1 diabetes. The study's findings and limits: Junctions at VDJ sites from type 1 diabetes patients had fewer insertions and more deletions. Any HLA-type effect on TCRB rearrangement remained unresolved here. The naive, central memory and Treg TCRB repertoires showed an apparent similarity that was greater among patients than among healthy donors. TCRB CDR3s from Type 1 diabetes patients were moderately but significantly shorter in all four CD4+ subsets.

Germline assignment: CDR1 LNHDA and CDR2 SQIVND (reference sequence). V lost 1 base to trimming and J lost 7 bases, with 5 bases between them. This CDR3 is built from 12 residues. This clone was seen a handful of times. Its antigen is unknown. Isolated RNA was reverse transcribed in full, so expressed TCRB transcripts were sequenced. Repertoires were generated with immunoSEQ multiplex PCR, while TCRdb's copy carries only in-frame clones and drops some. This sample has approximately 260,000 clones, with roughly 20% found just once. Purity of each sorted population was above 95%. The V gene is TRBV19, the J gene TRBJ1-5; no reliable D call. The material sequenced was naive CD4+ T cells from blood. The sequence was collected from a middle-aged woman with type 1 diabetes. CDR3 protein: CASSIGGQPQHF. The CDR3 coding sequence is TGTGCCAGTAGTATAGGAGGACAGCCCCAGCATTTT.